This T cell receptor (beta chain) was sequenced in a study of T-cell reconstitution after alpha-beta-depleted transplantation in children. The V gene end was trimmed by 4 bases and the J gene end by 7 bases; junction bases not matched to a gene: 4. There are 15 residues in the CDR3. Germline assignment: CDR1 SGHAT and CDR2 FQNNGV. The authors prepared the TCRbeta library with unique molecular identifiers. TCRdb processed the PCR reads anew with MiXCR; each CDR3 protein has one entry. Here the sample spans about 130,000 distinct CDR3 sequences, around 9.8% being singletons. This clonotype appeared a few times.

This chain connects TRBV11-2 to TRBJ2-1; 13 bases fit TRBD2. The TCR sequence derives from a girl less than two years old who had a stem cell transplant for combined immunodeficiency, so the T cells may come from the graft donor. The sequencing here drew on PBMCs, mostly from graft donor cells, taken 180 days after TCRalphabeta/CD19-depleted stem cell transplant. The CDR3: CASSSLAGGVNEQFF. The DNA of the CDR3 is TGTGCCAGCAGCTCACTAGCGGGGGGGGTTAATGAGCAGTTCTTC.